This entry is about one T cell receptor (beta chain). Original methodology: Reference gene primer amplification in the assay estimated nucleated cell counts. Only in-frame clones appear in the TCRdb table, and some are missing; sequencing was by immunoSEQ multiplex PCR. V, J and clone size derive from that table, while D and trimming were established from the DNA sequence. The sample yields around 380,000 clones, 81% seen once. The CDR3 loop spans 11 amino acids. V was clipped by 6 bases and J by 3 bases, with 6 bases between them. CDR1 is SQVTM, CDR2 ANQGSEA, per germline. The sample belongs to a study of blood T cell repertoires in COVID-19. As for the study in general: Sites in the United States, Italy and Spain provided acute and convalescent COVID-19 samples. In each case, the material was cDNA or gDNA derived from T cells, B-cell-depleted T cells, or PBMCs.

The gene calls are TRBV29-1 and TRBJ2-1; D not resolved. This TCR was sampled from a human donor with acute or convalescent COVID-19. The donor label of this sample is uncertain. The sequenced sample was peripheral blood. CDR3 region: CSVEDYNEQFF. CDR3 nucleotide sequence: TGCAGCGTAGAGGACTACAATGAGCAGTTCTTC.